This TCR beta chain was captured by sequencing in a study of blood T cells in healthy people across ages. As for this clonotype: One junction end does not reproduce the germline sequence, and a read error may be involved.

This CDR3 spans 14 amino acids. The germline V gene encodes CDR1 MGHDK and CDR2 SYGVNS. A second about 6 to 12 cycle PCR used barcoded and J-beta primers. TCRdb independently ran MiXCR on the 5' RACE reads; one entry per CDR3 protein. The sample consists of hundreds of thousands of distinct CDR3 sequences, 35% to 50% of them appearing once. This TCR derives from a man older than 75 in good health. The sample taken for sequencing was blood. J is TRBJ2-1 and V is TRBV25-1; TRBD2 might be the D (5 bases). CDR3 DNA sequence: TGTGCCAGCAGTGTCCCCAGCGGAGACTACGAGCGGTTCTTC. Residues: CASSVPSGDYERFF.